The rows below give T cell receptor beta chains drawn from one sample of a study of cytomegalovirus exposure and HLA in healthy donors. Assay: immunoSEQ multiplex PCR; the TCRdb copy retains only in-frame clones and omits some. The sample has 100,000 to 120,000 clones, around 87% seen once. Sequencing was performed on PBMCs. The receptors originated from a woman between 18 and 29 years old in good health and CMV-seropositive. The CDR3 runs from the conserved cysteine through the conserved F or W. The order of the fields is V gene, clone size, D gene, J gene, CDR3 protein, CDR3 DNA. A D gene is named only where the DNA matches it firmly. A row's size may be missing; if present it is once, few, many or a size class.

v_call: TRBV28; clone_size: once; d_call: NA; j_call: TRBJ2-7; cdr3_aa: CALGGIPSYEQYF; cdr3_nt: TGTGCCCTGGGAGGAATTCCCTCCTACGAGCAGTACTTC
v_call: TRBV5-1; clone_size: NA; d_call: NA; j_call: TRBJ1-2; cdr3_aa: CASSFSGTNYGYTF; cdr3_nt: TGCGCCAGCAGCTTCTCAGGGACTAACTATGGCTACACCTTC
v_call: TRBV27; clone_size: once; d_call: NA; j_call: TRBJ1-2; cdr3_aa: CASSPRVLGRISNYGYTF; cdr3_nt: TGTGCCAGCAGTCCGAGGGTGCTGGGCCGGATTTCTAACTATGGCTACACCTTC
v_call: TRBV6-6; clone_size: NA; d_call: NA; j_call: TRBJ2-3; cdr3_aa: CASSYYEGADTQYF; cdr3_nt: TGTGCCAGCAGTTACTACGAGGGAGCAGATACGCAGTATTTT
v_call: TRBV14; clone_size: NA; d_call: TRBD1; j_call: TRBJ1-5; cdr3_aa: CASSRAGQGQPQHF; cdr3_nt: TGTGCCAGCAGCCGTGCGGGACAGGGGCAGCCCCAGCATTTT
v_call: TRBV5-1; clone_size: NA; d_call: NA; j_call: TRBJ2-5; cdr3_aa: CASSLGEAVETQYF; cdr3_nt: TGCGCCAGCAGCTTAGGAGAAGCGGTAGAGACCCAGTACTTC
v_call: TRBV6-1; clone_size: NA; d_call: NA; j_call: TRBJ2-7; cdr3_aa: CATHYRDTYEQYF; cdr3_nt: TGTGCCACCCATTACCGGGATACCTACGAGCAGTACTTC
v_call: TRBV7-2; clone_size: NA; d_call: NA; j_call: TRBJ2-3; cdr3_aa: CASSSLRGKTDTQYF; cdr3_nt: TGTGCCAGCAGCTCCCTCAGAGGGAAGACAGATACGCAGTATTTT
v_call: TRBV5-4; clone_size: NA; d_call: NA; j_call: TRBJ1-6; cdr3_aa: CASSPAGRSYNSPLHF; cdr3_nt: TGTGCCAGCAGCCCCGCTGGCCGCTCCTATAATTCACCCCTCCACTTT
v_call: TRBV6-1; clone_size: NA; d_call: TRBD1; j_call: TRBJ1-2; cdr3_aa: CASSDRDRGPSNYGYSF; cdr3_nt: TGTGCCAGCAGTGACCGGGACAGGGGGCCCTCCAACTATGGCTACTCCTTC
v_call: TRBV7-9; clone_size: once; d_call: TRBD2; j_call: TRBJ2-1; cdr3_aa: CASSFRAGGFYNEQFF; cdr3_nt: TGTGCCAGCAGCTTCCGAGCGGGAGGCTTCTACAATGAGCAGTTCTTC
v_call: TRBV10-1; clone_size: once; d_call: TRBD2; j_call: TRBJ2-1; cdr3_aa: CASSESAGGRNEQFF; cdr3_nt: TGCGCCAGCAGTGAGTCTGCGGGAGGTAGGAATGAGCAGTTCTTC
v_call: TRBV7-8; clone_size: NA; d_call: NA; j_call: TRBJ1-4; cdr3_aa: CASSLGRAYNEKLFF; cdr3_nt: TGTGCCAGCAGCTTAGGGAGGGCCTATAATGAAAAACTGTTTTTT
v_call: TRBV4-1; clone_size: few; d_call: TRBD2; j_call: TRBJ2-3; cdr3_aa: CASSQGRLALATDTQYF; cdr3_nt: TGCGCCAGCAGCCAAGGGCGACTAGCGCTTGCAACAGATACGCAGTATTTT
v_call: TRBV27; clone_size: NA; d_call: NA; j_call: TRBJ2-7; cdr3_aa: CASSFVKAGGSYEQYF; cdr3_nt: TGTGCCAGCAGTTTCGTGAAGGCGGGCGGCTCCTACGAGCAGTACTTC
v_call: TRBV27; clone_size: NA; d_call: NA; j_call: TRBJ2-7; cdr3_aa: CASSGRGSGGPSYEQYF; cdr3_nt: TGTGCCAGCAGTGGAAGGGGGTCGGGGGGTCCATCCTACGAGCAGTACTTC
v_call: TRBV6-1; clone_size: NA; d_call: NA; j_call: TRBJ2-1; cdr3_aa: CASSGNTRGPNYNEQFF; cdr3_nt: TGTGCCAGCAGTGGGAACACCAGGGGCCCCAACTACAATGAGCAGTTCTTC
v_call: TRBV19; clone_size: NA; d_call: NA; j_call: TRBJ1-4; cdr3_aa: CASTQGGSIQKLFF; cdr3_nt: TGTGCCAGTACTCAAGGCGGGAGTATCCAAAAACTGTTTTTT
v_call: TRBV5-4; clone_size: NA; d_call: NA; j_call: TRBJ1-1; cdr3_aa: CASSLKGQGMAEAFF; cdr3_nt: TGTGCCAGCAGCTTGAAAGGGCAGGGGATGGCTGAAGCTTTCTTT
v_call: TRBV5-1; clone_size: NA; d_call: NA; j_call: TRBJ2-3; cdr3_aa: CASSLGGLSTDTQYF; cdr3_nt: TGCGCCAGCAGCTTGGGGGGGCTAAGCACAGATACGCAGTATTTT
v_call: TRBV15; clone_size: NA; d_call: NA; j_call: TRBJ1-5; cdr3_aa: CATSQGGPDQPQHF; cdr3_nt: TGTGCCACCTCCCAGGGAGGGCCTGATCAGCCCCAGCATTTT
v_call: TRBV10-2; clone_size: NA; d_call: TRBD1; j_call: TRBJ2-1; cdr3_aa: CASSRGQGNEQFF; cdr3_nt: TGCGCCAGCAGTCGAGGACAGGGGAATGAGCAGTTCTTC
v_call: TRBV2; clone_size: few; d_call: TRBD1; j_call: TRBJ2-7; cdr3_aa: CASTWTGGEQYF; cdr3_nt: TGTGCCAGCACCTGGACAGGGGGCGAGCAGTACTTC
v_call: TRBV7-9; clone_size: NA; d_call: NA; j_call: TRBJ2-4; cdr3_aa: CASSLDSAFRKNIQYF; cdr3_nt: TGTGCCAGCAGCTTAGACTCTGCATTCCGCAAAAACATTCAGTACTTC
v_call: TRBV5-6; clone_size: NA; d_call: TRBD1; j_call: TRBJ1-4; cdr3_aa: CASSSGTGVGEKLFF; cdr3_nt: TGTGCCAGCAGCTCCGGGACAGGGGTAGGAGAAAAACTGTTTTTT
v_call: TRBV5-6; clone_size: NA; d_call: TRBD2; j_call: TRBJ2-5; cdr3_aa: CASSLGTSYGGPETQYF; cdr3_nt: TGTGCCAGCAGCCTCGGGACTAGCTACGGGGGGCCAGAGACCCAGTACTTC
v_call: TRBV4-1; clone_size: NA; d_call: TRBD2; j_call: TRBJ2-5; cdr3_aa: CASSQPGTSGGMGTQYF; cdr3_nt: TGCGCCAGCAGTCAGCCCGGGACTAGCGGCGGGATGGGGACCCAGTACTTC
v_call: TRBV7-6; clone_size: once; d_call: NA; j_call: TRBJ2-7; cdr3_aa: CASKPEGQGRYEQYF; cdr3_nt: TGTGCCAGTAAACCCGAGGGGCAGGGGCGCTACGAGCAGTACTTC
v_call: TRBV5-6; clone_size: NA; d_call: TRBD1; j_call: TRBJ1-2; cdr3_aa: CASSLTGGSGYTF; cdr3_nt: TGTGCCAGCAGCTTGACAGGGGGATCTGGCTACACCTTC
v_call: TRBV27; clone_size: few; d_call: NA; j_call: TRBJ2-4; cdr3_aa: CASSLWADNQNIQYF; cdr3_nt: TGTGCCAGCAGTTTATGGGCGGACAACCAAAACATTCAGTACTTC
v_call: TRBV5-1; clone_size: few; d_call: NA; j_call: TRBJ2-7; cdr3_aa: CASSLDRNEQYF; cdr3_nt: TGCGCCAGCAGCTTGGACAGAAACGAGCAGTACTTC
v_call: TRBV11-3; clone_size: NA; d_call: NA; j_call: TRBJ2-7; cdr3_aa: CASSPRAGSSYEQYF; cdr3_nt: TGTGCCAGCAGCCCCAGGGCAGGGTCCTCCTACGAGCAGTACTTC
v_call: TRBV19; clone_size: NA; d_call: TRBD1; j_call: TRBJ1-1; cdr3_aa: CASSIAQGGTEAFF; cdr3_nt: TGTGCCAGTAGTATAGCTCAGGGGGGCACTGAAGCTTTCTTT
v_call: TRBV6-1; clone_size: NA; d_call: TRBD2; j_call: TRBJ2-7; cdr3_aa: CAGGREVVRYEQYF; cdr3_nt: TGTGCGGGCGGGCGGGAGGTTGTGAGGTACGAGCAGTACTTC
v_call: TRBV7-8; clone_size: once; d_call: NA; j_call: TRBJ1-3; cdr3_aa: CASSLERDAGSGNTIYF; cdr3_nt: TGTGCCAGCAGCTTAGAGCGGGACGCCGGCTCTGGAAACACCATATATTTT
v_call: TRBV28; clone_size: NA; d_call: NA; j_call: TRBJ2-7; cdr3_aa: CASSPGQPAYEQYF; cdr3_nt: TGTGCCAGCAGCCCCGGACAGCCGGCCTACGAGCAGTACTTC
v_call: TRBV14; clone_size: NA; d_call: NA; j_call: TRBJ2-1; cdr3_aa: CASSQDPVYNEQFF; cdr3_nt: TGTGCCAGCAGCCAAGACCCGGTCTACAATGAGCAGTTCTTC
v_call: TRBV4-1; clone_size: NA; d_call: NA; j_call: TRBJ2-3; cdr3_aa: CASSQDMAGRPISRTNTQYF; cdr3_nt: TGCGCCAGCAGCCAAGACATGGCAGGGAGGCCGATTAGCCGAACCAATACGCAGTATTTT
v_call: TRBV2; clone_size: NA; d_call: NA; j_call: TRBJ1-1; cdr3_aa: CASTLTQMNTEAFF; cdr3_nt: TGTGCCAGCACCCTTACACAGATGAACACTGAAGCTTTCTTT
v_call: TRBV18; clone_size: few; d_call: NA; j_call: TRBJ1-2; cdr3_aa: CASSLSGTSGYTF; cdr3_nt: TGTGCCAGCTCCCTCTCCGGGACATCTGGCTACACCTTC
v_call: TRBV6-6; clone_size: NA; d_call: NA; j_call: TRBJ2-3; cdr3_aa: CASTLRDTQYF; cdr3_nt: TGTGCCAGCACCCTCAGAGATACGCAGTATTTT
v_call: TRBV11-3; clone_size: NA; d_call: NA; j_call: TRBJ2-1; cdr3_aa: CASSPTFTPGSSYNEQFF; cdr3_nt: TGTGCCAGCAGCCCCACTTTTACGCCCGGGAGCTCCTACAATGAGCAGTTCTTC